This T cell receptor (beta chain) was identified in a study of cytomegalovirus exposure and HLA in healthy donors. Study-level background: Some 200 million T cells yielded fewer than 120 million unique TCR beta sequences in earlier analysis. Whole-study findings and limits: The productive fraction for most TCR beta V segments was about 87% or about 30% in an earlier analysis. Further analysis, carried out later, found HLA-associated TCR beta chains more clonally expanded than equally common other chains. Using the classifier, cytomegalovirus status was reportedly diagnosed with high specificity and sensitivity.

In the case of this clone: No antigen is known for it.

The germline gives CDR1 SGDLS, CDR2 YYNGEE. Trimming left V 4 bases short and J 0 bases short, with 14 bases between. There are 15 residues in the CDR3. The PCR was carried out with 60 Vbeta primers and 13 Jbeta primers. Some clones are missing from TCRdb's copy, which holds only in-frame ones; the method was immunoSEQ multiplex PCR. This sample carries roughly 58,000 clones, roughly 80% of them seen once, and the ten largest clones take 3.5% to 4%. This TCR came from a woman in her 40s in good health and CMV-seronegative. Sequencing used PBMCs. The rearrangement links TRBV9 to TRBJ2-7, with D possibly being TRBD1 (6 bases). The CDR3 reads CASSLTGTSSYEQYF. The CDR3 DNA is TGTGCCAGCAGCCTAACCGGGACAAGCTCCTACGAGCAGTACTTC.